Below, 30 T cell receptor beta chains from the same sample are listed, as sequenced in a study of spatial heterogeneity in lung cancer. Notes on the study in general: Counts of expanded alpha and beta TCRs within tumors tracked the tumor nonsynonymous mutation count.

As to time point: sample taken at primary tumor resection. No antigen has been assigned to these receptors. Via MiXCR, TCRdb re-called the 5' RACE reads, giving one row per CDR3 protein. The profile shows about 2,800 distinct CDR3 sequences, about 10% of them singletons. Specimen: lung tumor tissue, collected at surgery. The receptors here all came from a male donor with early-stage non-small cell lung cancer.

Judged by abundance, this clonotype is medium-sized. The chain employs TRBV29-1 and TRBJ2-6; D not resolved. Deletions cut 4 bases from V and 1 base from J, with 5 bases between. Germline V CDR1 and CDR2: SQVTM, ANQGSEA. The CDR3 length is 13 residues. CDR3 amino acids: CSVGWSGANVLTF. In DNA, the CDR3 is TGCAGCGTTGGGTGGTCTGGGGCCAACGTCCTGACTTTC.

The V and J genes are TRBV7-2 and TRBJ2-4; tentatively, D is TRBD2 (6 bases). This CDR3 has 13 residues. Trimming removed 2 bases from V and 6 bases from J, with 8 bases in between. Germline V CDR1 and CDR2: SGHTA, FQGNSA. CDR3 loop: CASSLQGGNIQYF. In nucleotides, the CDR3 is TGTGCCAGCAGCTTACAGGGAGGAAACATTCAGTACTTC.

By sample fraction, this clonotype is large. CDR3 sequence: CASSPLPSARADTQYF. In DNA form, the CDR3 reads TGTGCCAGCAGTCCCCTCCCTTCGGCGAGGGCAGATACGCAGTATTTT. The V and J genes are TRBV28 and TRBJ2-3; tentative D call: TRBD2 (5 bases). The CDR3 is 16 amino acids. The ends were cut back, 5 bases at V and 4 bases at J, with 19 bases in the middle. Germline CDR1 is MDHEN and CDR2 is SYDVKM. The whole variable domain, filled in from reference TRBV28 and TRBJ2-3, reads DVKVTQSSRYLVKRTGEKVFLECVQDMDHENMFWYRQDPGLGLRLIYFSYDVKMKEKGDIPEGYSVSREKKERFSLILESASTNQTSMYLCASSPLPSARADTQYFGPGTRLTVL.

The chain couples TRBV3-1 to TRBJ1-2; tentative D call: TRBD1 (6 bases). This CDR3 comprises 14 residues. The germline CDR1 and CDR2 sequences are LGHDT and YNNKEL (reference sequence). V gave up 1 base and J gave up 8 bases, with 14 bases separating them. CDR3 sequence reads: CASSQGPPGEGYTF. Written as DNA, the CDR3 is TGTGCCAGCAGCCAAGGTCCCCCAGGGGAAGGCTACACCTTC.

This clonotype is classed as medium-sized (0.01 to 0.1%). The V call is TRBV4-3, the J call TRBJ2-1; the D gene is possibly TRBD1 (5 bases). V was cut by 0 bases and J by 7 bases, with 13 bases left in between. The V gene's germline CDR1 is LGHNA and CDR2 YSLEER. The CDR3 spans 15 residues. The CDR3 is CASSQDGNRLNEQFF. The CDR3 nucleotides are TGCGCCAGCAGCCAAGATGGTAACAGGCTGAATGAGCAGTTCTTC.

On this clonotype itself: One base away lies a much larger clone, so this may be a sequencing read error. In DNA, the CDR3 is TGTGCCAGCAGCCCGCGGGGGATGAGCACAGATACGCAGTATTTT. Translating it yields CASSPRGMSTDTQYF. The chain combines TRBV7-3 with TRBJ2-3, with 7 bases that match TRBD2. The CDR3 length is 15 residues. Germline assignment: CDR1 SGHTA and CDR2 FQGTGA. J lost 0 bases, V lost 5 bases, and 5 bases had no gene match.

This clonotype is medium-sized within its sample. The DNA of the CDR3 is TGTGCCAGCAGCTTGTCGCAGAAGAGACACAATCAGCCCCAGCATTTT. It encodes CASSLSQKRHNQPQHF. The chain couples TRBV5-6 to TRBJ1-5; D is unresolved. The CDR3 extends over 16 amino acids. Germline V gene lookup returns CDR1 SGHDT and CDR2 YYEEEE. Trimming stripped 1 base from V and 3 bases from J, with 14 bases between. The full variable domain, rest sourced from reference TRBV5-6 and TRBJ1-5, is DAGVTQSPTHLIKTRGQQVTLRCSPKSGHDTVSWYQQALGQGPQFIFQYYEEEERQRGNFPDRFSGHQFPNYSSELNVNALLLGDSALYLCASSLSQKRHNQPQHFGDGTRLSIL.

This clonotype is deemed medium-sized. The chain is built from TRBV20-1 and TRBJ2-1; 7 bases are a match to TRBD2. This CDR3 is 14 amino acids long. The J segment lost 3 bases and the V segment lost 3 bases, leaving 5 bases of the junction unmatched. The germline V gene has CDR1 DFQATT and CDR2 SNEGSKA (reference sequence). The CDR3 is CSASRAGYYNEQFF. In nucleotides, the CDR3 is TGCAGTGCTAGTAGAGCGGGATACTACAATGAGCAGTTCTTC.

This sequence joins TRBV28 and TRBJ2-1; 14 nucleotides line up with TRBD2. This CDR3 contains 15 residues. CDR1 is MDHEN and CDR2 is SYDVKM in the germline V gene. V lost 3 bases, J lost 8 bases, and 3 bases stayed unmatched. The CDR3 loop reads CASSFGTSGSDEQFF. CDR3 nucleotide sequence: TGTGCCAGCAGTTTTGGGACTAGCGGGAGTGATGAGCAGTTCTTC.

By share of the sample, this clonotype is medium-sized. This chain joins TRBV6-5 and TRBJ1-3; D not certain. The CDR3 consists of 15 residues. Germline loops: CDR1 MNHEY, CDR2 SVGAGI. Trimming removed 6 bases from V and 4 bases from J, with 16 bases in between. Written as DNA, the CDR3 is TGTGCCAGCAGCTTAAACGGACGGCCGGGAAACACCATATATTTT. It specifies CASSLNGRPGNTIYF.

The gene calls are TRBV4-3 and TRBJ1-2; perhaps TRBD1 as D (6 bases). Germline loops: CDR1 LGHNA, CDR2 YSLEER. V lost 3 bases, J lost 8 bases, and 13 bases lay in between. This CDR3 spans 13 amino acids. CDR3 in amino acids: CASSHRGKGGYTF. The CDR3 DNA is TGCGCCAGCAGCCACAGGGGAAAAGGCGGCTACACCTTC.

Ten or more counts support this clonotype. The CDR3 region has the DNA TGTGCCAGCAGCTTAGGGGCAGGTCCGGAGACCCAGTACTTC. This gives the protein CASSLGAGPETQYF. The chain links TRBV7-2 to TRBJ2-5, with D unclear. There are 14 residues in the CDR3. The germline gives CDR1 SGHTA, CDR2 FQGNSA. The V end lost 1 base, the J end lost 5 bases, and 11 bases lay between the germline ends.

This chain uses TRBV5-6 with TRBJ2-3; possible D gene TRBD1, 5 bases. CDR1 is SGHDT, CDR2 YYEEEE, per germline. With 4 bases removed from V and 2 bases from J, the gap between germline ends came to 11 bases. The CDR3 has 14 residues. The CDR3 is CASSQGQVTDTQYF. The CDR3 DNA reads as TGTGCCAGCAGCCAAGGACAAGTCACAGATACGCAGTATTTT.

This clonotype is medium-sized. The chain has TRBV5-1 and TRBJ2-7; the D gene is possibly TRBD2 (6 bases). Trimming shortened V by 7 bases and J by 3 bases, and 20 bases separated the two germline ends. The CDR3 length is 15 residues. Germline V lookup: CDR1 SGHRS, CDR2 YFSETQ. The CDR3 is CASGDRERGIYEQYF. The CDR3 coding sequence is TGCGCCAGCGGGGACCGGGAGCGAGGAATCTACGAGCAGTACTTC.

By frequency in the sample, this clonotype is medium-sized. This chain connects TRBV6-1 to TRBJ2-1; TRBD2 agrees at 14 bases. The germline CDR1 and CDR2 sequences are MNHNS and SASEGT. CDR3 length: 15 residues. V gave up 7 bases and J gave up 9 bases; unmatched junction bases: 8. The CDR3 sequence: CASNPGTSGSSEQFF. CDR3 DNA sequence: TGTGCCAGCAACCCTGGGACTAGCGGGAGTAGTGAGCAGTTCTTC.

Judged by abundance, this clonotype is medium-sized. This rearrangement joins TRBV29-1 to TRBJ2-7; the match to TRBD1 covers 9 bases. The CDR3 loop spans 15 amino acids. CDR1 and CDR2 from the germline V gene are SQVTM and ANQGSEA. V dropped 2 bases and J dropped 7; count of bases not matched to a gene: 12. The CDR3 here is CSVESFGTGPFEQYF. As DNA, the CDR3 is TGCAGCGTTGAATCGTTTGGGACAGGGCCGTTTGAGCAGTACTTC.

This clonotype rates as medium-sized. V usage is TRBV7-3 and J usage is TRBJ1-2; TRBD1 agrees at 8 bases. Germline trimming cut 2 bases from V and 5 bases from J; bases unmatched to any gene: 4. CDR3 length: 14 amino acids. CDR1 is SGHTA, CDR2 FQGTGA, per germline. CDR3 sequence reads: CASSLQGAVYGYTF. The CDR3, as DNA: TGTGCCAGCAGCTTACAGGGGGCGGTTTATGGCTACACCTTC.

By share, this clonotype ranks as medium-sized (0.01 to 0.1%). J is TRBJ2-7 and V is TRBV28, with a possible D match to TRBD1 (6 bases). Germline CDR1 and CDR2: MDHEN and SYDVKM. This CDR3 comprises 14 residues. V dropped 3 bases and J dropped 2 bases, with 11 bases sitting between them. For the CDR3, the DNA is TGTGCCAGCAGTTTGACAGGTTCCCCCTACGAGCAGTACTTC. It encodes CASSLTGSPYEQYF.

In this sample, this clonotype is medium-sized. This chain links TRBV6-5 with TRBJ2-7; perhaps D is TRBD1 or TRBD2 (5 bases each). Germline CDR1 is MNHEY and CDR2 is SVGAGI. This CDR3 has 14 amino acids. Trimming left V 6 bases short and J 0 bases short, with 12 bases between. The CDR3 DNA reads TGTGCCAGCAGCCCGGGACCGAACTCCTACGAGCAGTACTTC. This codes for CASSPGPNSYEQYF.

In its sample, this clonotype is medium-sized. The V call is TRBV6-2 or TRBV6-3, the J call TRBJ2-1; D may correspond to TRBD1 or TRBD2 (5 bases each). Germline V gene lookup returns CDR1 MNHEY and CDR2 SVGEGT. V lost 5 bases to trimming and J lost 6 bases, with 23 bases between them. The CDR3 length is 17 residues. The CDR3 is CASSGKGPGSGRNEQFF. The CDR3 nucleotides are TGTGCCAGCAGTGGGAAGGGACCCGGGTCCGGCCGCAATGAGCAGTTCTTC.

By share, this clonotype ranks as medium-sized. The chain has TRBV18 and TRBJ2-5; TRBD1 might be the D (6 bases). Germline CDR1 KGHSH, CDR2 LQKENI. The CDR3 contains 13 residues. Deletions cut 4 bases from V and 3 bases from J, with 9 bases between. The CDR3 spells CASSLGQKETQYF. DNA for the CDR3: TGTGCCAGCTCACTAGGACAGAAAGAGACCCAGTACTTC.

Judged by abundance, this clonotype is medium-sized. The chain combines TRBV28 with TRBJ2-6; tentative D call: TRBD2 (5 bases). The germline V and J ends were trimmed by 5 bases and 4 bases, with 24 bases remaining between them. Germline CDR1 is MDHEN and CDR2 is SYDVKM. The CDR3 has 19 amino acids. The CDR3 spells CASSAGIRGALLGANVLTF. The DNA of the CDR3 is TGTGCCAGCAGTGCCGGGATCCGGGGAGCTCTCTTGGGGGCCAACGTCCTGACTTTC.

The chain couples TRBV10-3 to TRBJ2-5; D gene uncertain. Trimming left V 4 bases short and J 1 base short, with 10 bases between. CDR3 length: 14 residues. CDR1 and CDR2 (germline): ENHRY, SYGVKD. Written as DNA, the CDR3 is TGTGCCATCAGTGCCGGGTCAGCCCAAGAGACCCAGTACTTC. Protein: CAISAGSAQETQYF.

In its sample, this clonotype ranks as medium-sized. The V and J genes are TRBV12-3 or TRBV12-4 and TRBJ2-3, with 10 bases lining up with TRBD2. The CDR3 loop spans 15 amino acids. V trimming: 7 bases; J trimming: 4 bases; junction bases outside the gene matches: 8. For the CDR3, the DNA is TGTGCCAGCACCCGAGCGGGGGGGCAGGCAGATACGCAGTATTTT. Its protein is CASTRAGGQADTQYF.

The chain couples TRBV20-1 to TRBJ2-7, with D hard to call. V was shortened by 1 base and J by 3 bases, with 10 bases between the two germline ends. The germline gives CDR1 DFQATT, CDR2 SNEGSKA (reference sequence). The CDR3 is made up of 13 amino acids. CDR3 sequence (DNA): TGCAGTGCTAGAGGAGGCTGGAGCTACGAGCAGTACTTC. Residues: CSARGGWSYEQYF.

By share of the sample, this clonotype is medium-sized. V usage is TRBV20-1 and J usage is TRBJ2-7; 13 nucleotides match TRBD2. CDR1 is DFQATT and CDR2 is SNEGSKA in the germline V gene (reference sequence). The J segment lost 2 bases and the V segment lost 1 base, leaving 5 bases of the junction unmatched. The CDR3 sequence is 16 residues long. This CDR3 reads CSARALAGGYTYEQYF. CDR3 DNA: TGCAGTGCTAGAGCACTAGCGGGAGGGTACACCTACGAGCAGTACTTC.

The V and J genes are TRBV29-1 and TRBJ2-1; D gene ambiguous. This CDR3 is built from 11 residues. Germline assignment: CDR1 SQVTM and CDR2 ANQGSEA. The V gene lost 4 bases and the J gene lost 8 bases, with 9 bases spanning the gap. CDR3 region: CSVGLGDEQFF. The CDR3 DNA is TGCAGCGTTGGACTGGGCGATGAGCAGTTCTTC.

In its sample, this clonotype is medium-sized. The genes are TRBV19 and TRBJ2-7, with 9 bases that match TRBD2. Per the germline V gene, CDR1 is LNHDA and CDR2 is SQIVND (reference sequence). The CDR3 runs to 15 residues. J lost 4 bases, V lost 6 bases, and 10 bases had no gene match. The CDR3 region has the DNA TGTGCCAGTAGGGCTAGCGGGACCGGGGCGTACGAGCAGTACTTC. Translation: CASRASGTGAYEQYF.

This clonotype qualifies as medium-sized (0.01 to 0.1%). The V gene is TRBV30, the J gene TRBJ2-5; D perhaps matches TRBD2 (5 bases). The CDR3 loop spans 12 amino acids. Trimming took off 4 bases at V and 4 bases at J, with 10 bases between the two ends. Germline CDR1 and CDR2: GTSNPN and SVGIG (reference sequence). CDR3 sequence (DNA): TGTGCCTGGAAATTGGGAGCAGAGACCCAGTACTTC. This sequence encodes CAWKLGAETQYF.

This clonotype is termed medium-sized. Here the CDR3 reads CASSSGAGFYNSPLHF. In DNA form, the CDR3 reads TGTGCCAGCAGCTCGGGGGCGGGATTCTATAATTCACCCCTCCACTTT. This chain uses TRBV7-9 with TRBJ1-6; D is perhaps TRBD1 (6 bases). This CDR3 has 16 residues. Trimming shortened V by 4 bases and J by 3 bases, and 13 bases separated the two germline ends. The germline V gene has CDR1 SEHNR and CDR2 FQNEAQ (reference sequence).